Below, 11 T cell receptor beta chains from the same sample are listed, as sequenced in a study of blood T cells in healthy people across ages. A second PCR of roughly 6 to 12 cycles used a sample-barcoded 5' primer and a J-beta primer mix. From the 5' RACE reads, TCRdb called clonotypes with MiXCR, one entry per CDR3 protein. Among fewer than 800,000 distinct CDR3 sequences listed, 20% to 25% were seen once. The sample taken for sequencing was blood. These receptor sequences come from a man aged 70-80 years in good health.

This clonotype has more than one count but fewer than ten. This chain joins TRBV10-3 and TRBJ1-6; D may be TRBD1 (6 bases). There are 14 residues in the CDR3. The V and J ends lost 6 bases and 7 bases respectively, with 13 bases between them. The germline gives CDR1 ENHRY, CDR2 SYGVKD. CDR3 nucleotide sequence: TGTGCCATCAGAGTAGACAGGAGCAATTCACCCCTCCACTTT. As protein: CAIRVDRSNSPLHF.

The chain uses TRBV27 and TRBJ2-7; D is unresolved. The V end lost 5 bases, the J end lost 3 bases, and 11 bases lay between the germline ends. Germline V gene data show CDR1 as MNHEY and CDR2 as SMNVEV (reference sequence). This CDR3 spans 13 amino acids. The CDR3 loop reads CASSRVGLYEQYF. The CDR3, as DNA: TGTGCCAGCAGTAGGGTGGGTCTCTACGAGCAGTACTTC.

This clonotype was recorded a few times. The rearrangement joins TRBV10-3 to TRBJ2-1, with 11 bases that match TRBD2. The CDR3 covers 14 residues. With V trimmed by 8 bases and J by 8 bases, 8 bases remained unmatched. The V gene's germline CDR1 is ENHRY and CDR2 SYGVKD. CDR3 residues: CAIGGSSGRDEQFF. The CDR3 DNA reads as TGTGCCATCGGTGGGAGTAGCGGGAGGGATGAGCAGTTCTTC.

Worth noting for this clonotype: At one end the junction does not follow the germline gene, possibly because of a read error. The chain has TRBV11-2 and TRBJ2-1; no clear D. There are 16 residues in the CDR3. CDR1 and CDR2 from the germline V gene are SGHAT and FQNNGV. The CDR3 spells CASSLAALSSYSEQFF. CDR3 coding DNA: TGTGCCAGCAGCTTAGCGGCGTTGAGCTCCTACAGTGAGCAGTTCTTC.

This clonotype appeared many times. The V and J genes are TRBV12-5 and TRBJ2-1; perhaps TRBD2 as D (5 bases). The CDR3 has 13 amino acids. Deletions cut 0 bases from V and 7 bases from J, with 7 bases between. Germline CDR1 LGHNT, CDR2 FRNRAP. The CDR3 coding sequence is TGTGCTAGTGGTTTGGTTGGAGGAAATGAGCAGTTCTTC. Protein sequence: CASGLVGGNEQFF.

This clonotype was seen a handful of times. The chain employs TRBV9 and TRBJ2-5; D possibly uses TRBD1 or TRBD2 (5 bases each). Germline V gives CDR1 SGDLS, CDR2 YYNGEE. V lost 3 bases, J lost 3 bases, and 15 bases lay in between. The CDR3 runs to 15 residues. CDR3: CASSASGTTKETQYF. The CDR3, as DNA: TGTGCCAGCAGCGCCTCCGGGACCACCAAAGAGACCCAGTACTTC.

The DNA for the CDR3 is TGTGCCAGCAGTTACTCACTAGAACGGGGGGACTCCTACGAGCAGTACTTC. It is translated as CASSYSLERGDSYEQYF. V usage is TRBV6-6 and J usage is TRBJ2-7, with 7 bases lining up with TRBD2. Germline V lookup: CDR1 MNHNY, CDR2 SVGAGI (reference sequence). CDR3 length equals 17 residues. Trimming cost V 0 bases and J 0 bases; bases outside gene matches: 8.

This clonotype has just a few counts. One end of the junction does not line up with germline, which may come from a read error. The chain joins TRBV28 to TRBJ2-7; TRBD1 might be the D (6 bases). The V gene's germline CDR1 is MDHEN and CDR2 SYDVKM. The CDR3 has 14 residues. In DNA, the CDR3 is TGTGCCGGCAGTTTTGGCGGACAGACGTACGAGCAGTACTTC. Translated: CAGSFGGQTYEQYF.

The chain couples TRBV28 to TRBJ1-2; a weak D match, TRBD1 (6 bases). Trimming stripped 6 bases from V and 4 bases from J, with 15 bases between. Germline V gene data show CDR1 as MDHEN and CDR2 as SYDVKM. This CDR3 spans 14 amino acids. The CDR3 here is CASRSPGAGYGYTF. The DNA for the CDR3 is TGTGCCAGCAGATCACCGGGGGCAGGCTATGGCTACACCTTC.

This clonotype turned up a few times. CDR3: CSARDLTVYGYTF. CDR3 nucleotide sequence: TGCAGTGCTAGAGATCTAACGGTTTATGGCTACACCTTC. The V call is TRBV20-1, the J call TRBJ1-2; D is undetermined. V shed 0 bases and J shed 5 bases, with 10 bases lying between them. The CDR3 length is 13 residues. The germline V gene encodes CDR1 DFQATT and CDR2 SNEGSKA (reference sequence).

The DNA for the CDR3 is TGCGCCAGCAGCTTGAATGTCCAGGGTGGGCAAGAGACCCAGTACTTC. Its translation is CASSLNVQGGQETQYF. V and J are TRBV5-1 and TRBJ2-5, with D maybe TRBD1 (5 bases). The CDR3 totals 16 residues. Germline CDR1 SGHRS, CDR2 YFSETQ. The germline V and J ends were trimmed by 1 base and 2 bases, with 15 bases remaining between them.